This TCR beta chain was captured by sequencing in a study of T-cell memory formation after mild COVID-19. Findings and caveats of the study: Detection of some responders pre-infection suggested pre-existing cross-reactive memory T cells participated. Unconfirmed was the SARS-CoV-2 specificity of second-wave clones that peaked on day 37.

Regarding this clonotype: Its antigen is undetermined.

TCRdb reanalysed the 5' RACE reads using MiXCR and keeps one entry per CDR3 protein. The data show about 340,000 distinct CDR3 sequences, approximately 15% seen once. This CDR3 contains 13 residues. The V end lost 2 bases, the J end lost 4 bases, and 9 bases lay between the germline ends. CDR1 is LGHDT, CDR2 YNNKEL, per germline (reference sequence). This clonotype was obtained from a man between 18 and 35 years old who had mild COVID-19 (a few samples of this study predate the infection). Cell type and time point are not known. Material: PBMCs or a T cell subset sorted from them (not recorded which). The V gene is TRBV3-1, the J gene TRBJ2-7; D may be TRBD2 (5 bases). CDR3 region: CASSQFPGYEQYV. DNA for the CDR3: TGTGCCAGCAGCCAATTCCCGGGATACGAGCAGTACGTC.